This T cell receptor (beta chain) was recorded in a study of cytomegalovirus exposure and HLA in healthy donors. Overall study context: T cells numbering about 179 million yielded some 110 million unique TCR beta sequences in an earlier analysis. General study results and limits: It was about 150 TCR beta chains that were listed as cytomegalovirus-associated.

Vbeta (60) and Jbeta (13) primers were used in the PCR. Generated by immunoSEQ multiplex PCR, the TCRdb table keeps only in-frame clones and is missing some. The sample shows about 140,000 clones, 75% to 85% of them seen only once. Germline V lookup: CDR1 LNHDA, CDR2 SQIVND (reference sequence). Germline trimming cut 3 bases from V and 7 bases from J; bases unmatched to any gene: 3. CDR3 length equals 14 residues. On this clone: No antigen is known for it.

Source material: PBMCs. J is TRBJ2-1 and V is TRBV19; 10 bases line up with TRBD2. This TCR was recovered from a male donor in good health and CMV-seronegative. The DNA for the CDR3 is TGTGCCAGTAGTATCGGGACTAGCGCGAATGAGCAGTTCTTC. Its protein is CASSIGTSANEQFF.